These 31 T cell receptor beta chains were all obtained from the same sample, sequenced in a study of T cell changes during pregnancy in multiple sclerosis. Repertoires were generated with immunoSEQ multiplex PCR, while TCRdb's copy carries only in-frame clones and drops some. The table has roughly 49,000 clones, nearly 95% seen once. The specimen was peripheral blood, collected after pregnancy. The receptor source for this set is a female donor with multiple sclerosis, enrolled in a pregnancy study.

The rearrangement links TRBV12-5 to TRBJ2-6, with a possible D match to TRBD2 (6 bases). The germline V gene encodes CDR1 LGHNT and CDR2 FRNRAP. The germline V and J ends were trimmed by 3 bases and 2 bases, with 14 bases remaining between them. The CDR3 runs to 17 residues. CDR3 sequence: CASGFRRDSAGANVLTF. The CDR3 DNA sequence: TGTGCTAGTGGTTTCCGCCGGGACTCGGCTGGGGCCAACGTCCTGACTTTC.

CDR3 DNA: TGCGCCAGCAGCCAACAGACATTCCAGCCCCAGCATTTT. Translated: CASSQQTFQPQHF. V usage is TRBV4-3 and J usage is TRBJ1-5; D unresolved. Germline V gene sequence: CDR1 LGHNA, CDR2 YSLEER. This CDR3 comprises 13 residues. V shed 2 bases and J shed 7 bases, with 9 bases lying between them.

The chain couples TRBV12-5 to TRBJ2-5; TRBD2 aligns across 9 bases. The V and J ends lost 4 bases and 3 bases, in that order; junction bases with no gene match: 3. CDR3 size: 14 residues. CDR1 and CDR2 (germline): LGHNT, FRNRAP. The CDR3 is CASGWGLAEETQYF. DNA for the CDR3: TGTGCTAGTGGTTGGGGACTAGCCGAAGAGACCCAGTACTTC.

This rearrangement joins TRBV4-2 to TRBJ1-6; TRBD1 might be the D (6 bases). This CDR3 has 16 amino acids. Trimming shortened V by 3 bases and J by 2 bases, and 11 bases separated the two germline ends. CDR1 is LGHNA and CDR2 is YNFKEQ in the germline V gene. CDR3 bases: TGTGCCAGCAGCCACGAACAGGGTGCCTATAATTCACCCCTCCACTTT. Amino acids: CASSHEQGAYNSPLHF.

V and J are TRBV25-1 and TRBJ1-1; 8 nucleotides align to TRBD1. The V segment lost 3 bases and the J segment 6 bases; nucleotides outside the gene matches: 6. Germline CDR1 reads MGHDK; CDR2 reads SYGVNS. CDR3 length equals 14 residues. The CDR3 coding sequence is TGTGCCAGCAGTGACGGACAGGGATGGGCTGAAGCTTTCTTT. It encodes CASSDGQGWAEAFF. Complete variable domain (other parts from reference TRBV25-1 and TRBJ1-1): EADIYQTPRYLVIGTGKKITLECSQTMGHDKMYWYQQDPGMELHLIHYSYGVNSTEKGDLSSESTVSRIRTEHFPLTLESARPSHTSQYLCASSDGQGWAEAFFGQGTRLTVV.

This clone was detected only once. The gene calls are TRBV2 and TRBJ2-3; 7 bases match TRBD1. This CDR3 is 13 amino acids long. Trimming cost V 6 bases and J 4 bases; bases outside gene matches: 4. In germline, CDR1 is SNHLY, CDR2 FYNNEI. In nucleotides, the CDR3 is TGTGCCAGCAGGGACAGGCGGGCAGATACGCAGTATTTT. Protein: CASRDRRADTQYF.

The chain has TRBV12-5 and TRBJ2-1, with D hard to call. Germline CDR1 is LGHNT and CDR2 is FRNRAP. V was trimmed by 2 bases and J by 4 bases, leaving 3 bases between them. This CDR3 has 12 residues. The CDR3: CASGLTYNEQFF. The DNA for the CDR3 is TGTGCTAGTGGTTTGACTTACAATGAGCAGTTCTTC.

The chain joins TRBV25-1 to TRBJ1-5; D is perhaps TRBD1 (6 bases). The CDR3 contains 16 residues. Germline CDR1 and CDR2: MGHDK and SYGVNS. The V end was cut by 4 bases, the J end by 4 bases, with 17 bases between. CDR3 amino acids: CASSGGTGKTNQPQHF. CDR3 in DNA: TGTGCCAGCAGTGGAGGTACAGGGAAAACTAATCAGCCCCAGCATTTT.

The chain has TRBV13 and TRBJ2-1, with TRBD1 identical over 8 bases. J gave up 0 bases and V 4 bases, and 14 bases lay outside the gene matches. From germline, CDR1 is PRHDT and CDR2 FYEKMQ (reference sequence). The CDR3 has 19 amino acids. The CDR3 is CASSSWTGSSEGSYNEQFF. In DNA, the CDR3 is TGTGCCAGCAGCTCCTGGACAGGGAGCTCGGAAGGCTCCTACAATGAGCAGTTCTTC.

The rearrangement uses TRBV30 and TRBJ2-7; a possible D gene is TRBD1 (5 bases). The CDR3 consists of 11 residues. Germline CDR1 is GTSNPN and CDR2 is SVGIG (reference sequence). Trimming cost V 3 bases and J 6 bases, with 9 bases left between them. In DNA form, the CDR3 reads TGTGCCTGGAGATCAGGGTTCGAGCAGTACTTC. Its translation: CAWRSGFEQYF.

This clone has just one count. The chain couples TRBV7-3 to TRBJ1-1; 7 bases match TRBD1. V trimming: 3 bases; J trimming: 6 bases; junction bases outside the gene matches: 7. Germline CDR1 is SGHTA and CDR2 is FQGTGA. This CDR3 contains 14 residues. The CDR3: CASSLTSGQPEAFF. The CDR3 DNA sequence: TGTGCCAGCAGCTTGACTTCGGGACAGCCTGAAGCTTTCTTT.

The chain carries TRBV6-5 and TRBJ2-7, with D possibly matching TRBD2 (5 bases). The germline V gene encodes CDR1 MNHEY and CDR2 SVGAGI. V lost 0 bases, J lost 4 bases, and 13 bases lay in between. CDR3 length equals 15 residues. As DNA, the CDR3 is TGTGCCAGCAGTTACTCGATAGGATCGGGGTACGAGCAGTACTTC. It yields the protein CASSYSIGSGYEQYF.

V and J are TRBV5-1 and TRBJ1-3; D gene ambiguous. CDR3 length: 15 amino acids. Trimming removed 0 bases at V and 4 bases at J, with 11 bases between. Germline V CDR1 and CDR2: SGHRS, YFSETQ. CDR3 amino acids: CASSLETGPGNTIYF. The CDR3 region has the DNA TGCGCCAGCAGCTTGGAAACGGGTCCGGGAAACACCATATATTTT.

The chain has TRBV6-6 and TRBJ2-7; TRBD2 is a possible D gene (6 bases). Germline V lookup: CDR1 MNHNY, CDR2 SVGAGI (reference sequence). The CDR3 runs 15 residues. With 8 bases removed from V and 0 bases from J, the gap between germline ends came to 17 bases. This chain's CDR3 is CASRPLTSHSYEQYF. The CDR3 DNA is TGTGCCAGCCGCCCCTTGACTAGTCACTCCTACGAGCAGTACTTC.

The chain is built from TRBV4-2 and TRBJ2-7; 7 nucleotides align to TRBD1. The trim removed 0 bases at V and 0 bases at J, leaving 5 bases unmatched. CDR3 size: 16 residues. In germline, CDR1 is LGHNA, CDR2 YNFKEQ. The CDR3 here is CASSQEGQFSSYEQYF. In DNA form, the CDR3 reads TGTGCCAGCAGCCAAGAGGGACAGTTTAGCTCCTACGAGCAGTACTTC.

The chain is built from TRBV28 and TRBJ1-1, with TRBD1 as a possible D gene (6 bases). The CDR3 is 8 amino acids. Germline V gene data show CDR1 as MDHEN and CDR2 as SYDVKM. V dropped 8 bases and J dropped 11 bases, with 6 bases sitting between them. For the CDR3, the DNA is TGTGCCAGCGGGGGCGCTTTCTTT. Its protein product is CASGGAFF.

In its sample, this clone was seen a few times. The rearrangement links TRBV7-9 to TRBJ1-5, with a tentative D call TRBD1 (5 bases). This CDR3 has 14 amino acids. Germline-derived CDR1 and CDR2 are SEHNR and FQNEAQ (reference sequence). Trimming stripped 4 bases from V and 5 bases from J, with 12 bases between. The CDR3 DNA is TGTGCCAGCAGCTACCCAGGACAAGATCAGCCCCAGCATTTT. It translates to CASSYPGQDQPQHF.

The rearrangement uses TRBV7-3 and TRBJ1-1; 8 bases line up with TRBD1. V shed 4 bases, J shed 2 bases, and the junction held 12 bases outside the gene matches. Germline V gives CDR1 SGHTA, CDR2 FQGTGA. This CDR3 spans 17 amino acids. CDR3 amino acids: CASSSQGAPSFNTEAFF. DNA for the CDR3: TGTGCCAGCAGCTCTCAGGGGGCCCCCAGCTTTAACACTGAAGCTTTCTTT. Full variable domain (rest looked up from reference TRBV7-3 and TRBJ1-1): GAGVSQTPSNKVTEKGKYVELRCDPISGHTALYWYRQSLGQGPEFLIYFQGTGAADDSGLPNDRFFAVRPEGSVSTLKIQRTERGDSAVYLCASSSQGAPSFNTEAFFGQGTRLTVV.

The chain is built from TRBV11-3 and TRBJ2-1; no clear D gene. CDR1 and CDR2 (germline): SGHNT, YENEEA. V lost 2 bases, J lost 5 bases, and 7 bases lay in between. This CDR3 contains 13 residues. CDR3 sequence: CASSLNTNNEQFF. The CDR3 coding sequence is TGTGCCAGCAGCTTAAACACTAACAATGAGCAGTTCTTC.

V usage is TRBV5-4 and J usage is TRBJ2-7; 9 positions agree with TRBD1. V was pared by 1 base and J by 1 base, with 3 bases of the junction left unmatched. From germline, CDR1 is SGHNT and CDR2 YYREEE (reference sequence). The CDR3 loop spans 15 amino acids. The DNA of the CDR3 is TGTGCCAGCAGCTTGCGGGACAGGGCTTCCTACGAGCAGTACTTC. Its translation: CASSLRDRASYEQYF.

V gene TRBV19 combines with J gene TRBJ2-1; 7 nucleotides match TRBD2. Germline loops: CDR1 LNHDA, CDR2 SQIVND (reference sequence). Unmatched junction bases numbered 12, after V lost 8 bases and J lost 5 bases. The CDR3 consists of 15 residues. The CDR3 region is CASGRIWGGDNEQFF. CDR3 coding DNA: TGTGCCAGTGGAAGGATCTGGGGGGGTGACAATGAGCAGTTCTTC. Full variable domain (missing parts from reference TRBV19 and TRBJ2-1): DGGITQSPKYLFRKEGQNVTLSCEQNLNHDAMYWYRQDPGQGLRLIYYSQIVNDFQKGDIAEGYSVSREKKESFPLTVTSAQKNPTAFYLCASGRIWGGDNEQFFGPGTRLTVL.

The chain has TRBV2 and TRBJ2-3, with TRBD2 identical over 7 bases. This CDR3 contains 18 residues. Unmatched junction bases numbered 17, after V lost 7 bases and J lost 1 base. The V gene's germline CDR1 is SNHLY and CDR2 FYNNEI. The CDR3 coding sequence is TGTGCCAGCACCCCGGCGGCGGGGGACCCCTTCCGCACAGATACGCAGTATTTT. It translates to CASTPAAGDPFRTDTQYF. The full variable domain, its missing parts supplied by reference TRBV2 and TRBJ2-3, is EPEVTQTPSHQVTQMGQEVILRCVPISNHLYFYWYRQILGQKVEFLVSFYNNEISEKSEIFDDQFSVERPDGSNFTLKIRSTKLEDSAMYFCASTPAAGDPFRTDTQYFGPGTRLTVL.

The chain employs TRBV10-3 and TRBJ1-1; D uncertain. The V end lost 4 bases, the J end lost 11 bases, and 20 bases lay between the germline ends. This CDR3 region has 14 residues. Germline V lookup: CDR1 ENHRY, CDR2 SYGVKD. The chain's CDR3 is CAISVEFSGLRAFF. CDR3 coding DNA: TGTGCCATCAGTGTAGAGTTTTCTGGGTTGAGGGCTTTCTTT.

The V gene is TRBV5-8, the J gene TRBJ1-2, with D unclear. This CDR3 has 16 amino acids. V was shortened by 0 bases and J by 8 bases, with 20 bases between the two germline ends. The germline CDR1 and CDR2 sequences are SGHTS and YDEGEE. The CDR3 sequence is CASSLAILSGGFGYTF. CDR3 nucleotide sequence: TGTGCCAGCAGCTTGGCCATATTATCTGGAGGGTTCGGCTACACCTTC. The full variable domain, its missing parts supplied by reference TRBV5-8 and TRBJ1-2, is EAGVTQSPTHLIKTRGQQATLRCSPISGHTSVYWYQQALGLGLQFLLWYDEGEERNRGNFPPRFSGRQFPNYSSELNVNALELEDSALYLCASSLAILSGGFGYTFGSGTRLTVV.

This chain links TRBV7-6 with TRBJ2-1, with D possibly matching TRBD2 (6 bases). V was shortened by 8 bases and J by 7 bases, with 21 bases between the two germline ends. Germline assignment: CDR1 SGHVS and CDR2 FNYEAQ. The CDR3 consists of 15 residues. The CDR3 DNA sequence: TGTGCCAGCCGAGTTCGGGGGAACGGGGCTAATGAGCAGTTCTTC. This translates into CASRVRGNGANEQFF.

The chain employs TRBV6-6 and TRBJ2-5; 12 positions agree with TRBD2. Germline V gives CDR1 MNHNY, CDR2 SVGAGI (reference sequence). Unmatched junction bases numbered 2, after V lost 7 bases and J lost 2 bases. This CDR3 contains 14 residues. For the CDR3, the DNA is TGTGCCAGCATCCTAGCGGGGGGGCAAGAGACCCAGTACTTC. Protein: CASILAGGQETQYF.

The chain's CDR3 is CASSQAKNIQYF. CDR3 nucleotides: TGCGCCAGCAGCCAAGCAAAAAACATTCAGTACTTC. The chain carries TRBV4-1 and TRBJ2-4; D not certain. CDR1 MGHRA and CDR2 YSYEKL come from the germline V gene. Trimming left V 1 base short and J 4 bases short, with 2 bases between. The CDR3 has 12 amino acids.

V is TRBV4-3 and J is TRBJ1-2; possible D gene TRBD1, 6 bases. The germline gives CDR1 LGHNA, CDR2 YSLEER. The CDR3 extends over 16 amino acids. V lost 4 bases and J 3 bases, leaving 18 bases between the germline ends. The chain's CDR3 is CASSPGGGREYYGYTF. In nucleotides, the CDR3 is TGCGCCAGCAGCCCGGGGGGGGGCAGGGAATACTATGGCTACACCTTC.

This chain links TRBV2 with TRBJ1-1; D is unresolved. V was shortened by 6 bases and J by 4 bases, with 12 bases between the two germline ends. The CDR3 spans 13 residues. The V gene's germline CDR1 is SNHLY and CDR2 FYNNEI. The CDR3 protein is CASRDSQSTEAFF. Here the CDR3 DNA reads TGTGCCAGCAGGGACTCGCAGTCCACTGAAGCTTTCTTT.

This chain joins TRBV6-1 and TRBJ2-3; 12 bases agree with TRBD2. The CDR3 sequence is 15 residues long. Germline CDR1 and CDR2: MNHNS and SASEGT. Trimming cost V 3 bases and J 7 bases; bases outside gene matches: 5. CDR3 bases: TGTGCCAGCAGTGAGACTAGCGGGGGCTTTCATACGCAGTATTTT. Its protein is CASSETSGGFHTQYF.

The J gene is TRBJ1-1, the V gene TRBV7-3; 7 positions agree with TRBD1. Per germline, CDR1 SGHTA and CDR2 FQGTGA. V lost 3 bases to trimming and J lost 3 bases; unmatched junction nucleotides: 1. The CDR3 is 13 amino acids. In nucleotides, the CDR3 is TGTGCCAGCAGCTTTCAGGGGGACACTGAAGCTTTCTTT. Amino acids: CASSFQGDTEAFF.